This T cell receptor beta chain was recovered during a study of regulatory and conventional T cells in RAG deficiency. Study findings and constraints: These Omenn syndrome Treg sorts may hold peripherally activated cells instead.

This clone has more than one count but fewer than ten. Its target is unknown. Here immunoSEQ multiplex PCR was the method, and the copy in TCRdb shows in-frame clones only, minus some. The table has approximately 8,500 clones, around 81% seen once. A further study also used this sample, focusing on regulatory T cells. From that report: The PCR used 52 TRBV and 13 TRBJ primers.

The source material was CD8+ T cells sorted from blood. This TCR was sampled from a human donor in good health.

This CDR3 is CASSMVRTDTQYF. The CDR3 bases are TGTGCCAGTAGTATGGTCAGGACAGATACGCAGTATTTT. V and J are TRBV19 and TRBJ2-3; D remains ambiguous. The CDR3 covers 13 residues. V was shortened by 3 bases and J by 3 bases, with 7 bases between the two germline ends. The germline gives CDR1 LNHDA, CDR2 SQIVND (reference sequence).